This TCR beta chain derives from a study of PD-1 blockade in classical Hodgkin lymphoma. This table comes from immunoSEQ multiplex PCR, and its TCRdb copy is limited to in-frame clones, with some not included. The sample contains approximately 52,000 clones, about 89% of which appear only once. This sample's time point: cycle 4 day 1 (C4D1), after less than 7 weeks of nivolumab. Relapse after autologous stem cell transplantation occurred in every patient, and brentuximab vedotin exposure varied. The CDR3 length is 16 residues. The V end was cut by 1 base, the J end by 1 base, with 11 bases between. The germline CDR1 and CDR2 sequences are SGHVS and FQNEAQ. This clone is a singleton in its sample.

This clonotype was sampled from a human donor with classical Hodgkin lymphoma. This chain uses TRBV7-8 with TRBJ1-5; D not certain. Sequencing used peripheral blood mononuclear cells (PBMCs), obtained before the fourth cycle of nivolumab. CDR3 in DNA: TGTGCCAGCAGCTTAGGTCGGGGTCCCAGCAATCAGCCCCAGCATTTT. This codes for CASSLGRGPSNQPQHF.